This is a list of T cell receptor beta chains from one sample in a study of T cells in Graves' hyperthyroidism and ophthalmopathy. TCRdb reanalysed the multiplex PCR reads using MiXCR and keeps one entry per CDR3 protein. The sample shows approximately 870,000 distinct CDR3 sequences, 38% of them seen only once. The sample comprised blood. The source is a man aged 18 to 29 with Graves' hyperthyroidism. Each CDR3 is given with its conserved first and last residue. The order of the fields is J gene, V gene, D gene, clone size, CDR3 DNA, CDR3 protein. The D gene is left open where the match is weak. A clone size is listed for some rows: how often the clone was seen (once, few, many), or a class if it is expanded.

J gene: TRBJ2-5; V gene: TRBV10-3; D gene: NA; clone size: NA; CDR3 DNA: TGTGCCATCAGTGAGTTTCGCGGGGCTAGCGTTGAAGAGACCCAGTACTTC; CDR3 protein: CAISEFRGASVEETQYF
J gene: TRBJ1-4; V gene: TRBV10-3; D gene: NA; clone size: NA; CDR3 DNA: TGTGCCATCAGTGCCGGGACCGGCGAAAAACTGTTTTTT; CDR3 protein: CAISAGTGEKLFF
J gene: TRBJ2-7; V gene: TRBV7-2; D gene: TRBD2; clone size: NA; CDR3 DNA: TGTGCCAGCAGCTTAACCGGGACTAGCGGGATCTACGAGCAGTACTTC; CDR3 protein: CASSLTGTSGIYEQYF
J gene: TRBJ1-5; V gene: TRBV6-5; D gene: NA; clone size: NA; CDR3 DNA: TGTGCCACCGGACTGTTAGAGACCCAGCATTTT; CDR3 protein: CATGLLETQHF
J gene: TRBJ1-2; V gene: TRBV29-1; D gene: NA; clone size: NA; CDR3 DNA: TGCAGCGCGGTCGGACAGATCGATGGCTACACCTTC; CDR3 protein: CSAVGQIDGYTF
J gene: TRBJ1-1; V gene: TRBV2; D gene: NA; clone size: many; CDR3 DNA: TGTGCCAGCAGCGCACTACAGGGTGAAGCTTTCTTT; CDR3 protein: CASSALQGEAFF
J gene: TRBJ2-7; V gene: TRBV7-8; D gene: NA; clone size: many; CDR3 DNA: TGTGCCAGCAGCTTCAAACTCAACGAGCAGTACTTC; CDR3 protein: CASSFKLNEQYF
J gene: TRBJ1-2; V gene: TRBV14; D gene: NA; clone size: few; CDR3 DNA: TGTGCCAGCAGCCAAGAGAATTGGGGCTATAATGGCTACACCTTC; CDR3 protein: CASSQENWGYNGYTF
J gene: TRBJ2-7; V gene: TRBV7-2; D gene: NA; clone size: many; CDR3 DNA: TGTGCCAGCCGTGACCCCTCCTACGAGCAGTACTTC; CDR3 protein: CASRDPSYEQYF
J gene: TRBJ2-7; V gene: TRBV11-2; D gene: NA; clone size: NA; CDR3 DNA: TGTGCCAGCCGCCGAGGGGGTAAGGGGGCCTACGAGCAGTACTTC; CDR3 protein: CASRRGGKGAYEQYF
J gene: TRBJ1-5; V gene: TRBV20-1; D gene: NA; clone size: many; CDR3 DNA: TGCAGTGCTAGAGGTCCTAGCAATCAGCCCCAGCATTTT; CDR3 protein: CSARGPSNQPQHF
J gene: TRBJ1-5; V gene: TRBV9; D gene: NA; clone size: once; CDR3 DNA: TGCGCCAGCAGCCAACGGAGCGGTACAGGGAGGAGAAATCAGCCCCAGCATTTT; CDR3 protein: CASSQRSGTGRRNQPQHF
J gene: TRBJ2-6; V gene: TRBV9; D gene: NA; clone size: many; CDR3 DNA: TGTGCCAGCAGCGTTGGGGTAACCGGGGCCAACGTCCTGACTTTC; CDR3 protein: CASSVGVTGANVLTF
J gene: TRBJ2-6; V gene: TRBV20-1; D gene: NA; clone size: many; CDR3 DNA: TGCAGTGCTAGAGATCAGGACTCTGGGGCCAACGTCCTGACTTTC; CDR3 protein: CSARDQDSGANVLTF
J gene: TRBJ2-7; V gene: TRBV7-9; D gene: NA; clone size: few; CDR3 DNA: TGTGCCAGCAGCTTTCGGGGGCGGCAGGGGCGAGGCGAGCAGTACTTC; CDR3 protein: CASSFRGRQGRGEQYF
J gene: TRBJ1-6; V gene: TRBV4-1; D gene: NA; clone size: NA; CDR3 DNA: TGCGCCAGCAGCCAAGAAACTGGGGGCTCTTATTCACCCCTCCACTTT; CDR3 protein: CASSQETGGSYSPLHF
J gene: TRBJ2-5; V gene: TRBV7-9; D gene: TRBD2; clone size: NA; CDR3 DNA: TGTGCCAGCAGCTGGGGGGGAGGAGGAGAGACCCAGTACTTC; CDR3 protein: CASSWGGGGETQYF
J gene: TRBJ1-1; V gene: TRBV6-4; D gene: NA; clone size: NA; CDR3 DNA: TGTGCCAGCAGTCCCACCCGGACGGTGAACACTGAAGCTTTCTTT; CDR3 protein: CASSPTRTVNTEAFF
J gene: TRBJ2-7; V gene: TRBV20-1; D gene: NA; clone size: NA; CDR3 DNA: TGCAGTGCTAGAGGTACCGTGGGTTACGAGCAGTACTTC; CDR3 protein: CSARGTVGYEQYF
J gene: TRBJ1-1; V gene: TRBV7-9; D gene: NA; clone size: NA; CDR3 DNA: TGTGCCAGCAGCTTAGCTAAGGGGATCATGAACACTGAAGCTTTCTTT; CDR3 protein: CASSLAKGIMNTEAFF
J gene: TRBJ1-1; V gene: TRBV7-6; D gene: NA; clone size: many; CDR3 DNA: TGTGCCAGCAGTCCTTCCGGCGGGTTTGAAGCTTTCTTT; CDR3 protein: CASSPSGGFEAFF
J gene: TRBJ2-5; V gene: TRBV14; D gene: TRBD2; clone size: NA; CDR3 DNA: TGTGCCAGCAGCCAATCTGGACTAGCGGGGCAAGAGACCCAGTACTTC; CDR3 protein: CASSQSGLAGQETQYF
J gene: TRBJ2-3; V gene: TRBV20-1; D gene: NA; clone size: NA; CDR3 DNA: TGCAGTGCTAGAGCCCCAGTCGTTGATACGCAGTATTTT; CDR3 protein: CSARAPVVDTQYF
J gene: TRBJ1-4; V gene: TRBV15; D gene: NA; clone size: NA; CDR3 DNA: TGTGCCACCAGCAGAGAAAAGGGACTCTCCCAAAAACTGTTTTTT; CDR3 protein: CATSREKGLSQKLFF
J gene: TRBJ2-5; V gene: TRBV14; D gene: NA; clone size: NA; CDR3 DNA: TGTGCCAGCAGCCAGCTTGGTAGACAAGAGACCCAGTACTTC; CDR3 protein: CASSQLGRQETQYF
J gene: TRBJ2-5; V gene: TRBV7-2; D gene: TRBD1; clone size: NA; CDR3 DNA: TGTGCCAGCATCCTCCTGACAGGGGAAGAGACCCAGTACTTC; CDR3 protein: CASILLTGEETQYF
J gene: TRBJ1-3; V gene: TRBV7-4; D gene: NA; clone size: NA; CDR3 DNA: TGTGCCAGCAGCTTAAAGATCTTGGCTGGAAACACCATATATTTT; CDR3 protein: CASSLKILAGNTIYF
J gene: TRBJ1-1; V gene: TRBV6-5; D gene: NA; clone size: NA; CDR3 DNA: TGTGCCAGCAGTTACTCCTTAGGGGGGGACACTGAAGCTTTCTTT; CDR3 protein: CASSYSLGGDTEAFF
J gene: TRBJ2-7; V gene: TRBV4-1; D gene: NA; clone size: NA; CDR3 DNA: TGCGCCAGCAGCCAAGAAACAAACGAGCAGTACTTC; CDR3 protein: CASSQETNEQYF
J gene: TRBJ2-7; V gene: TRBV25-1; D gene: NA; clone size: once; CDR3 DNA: TGTGCCAGCAGTTCAATTTACAGCTCCTACGAGCAGTACTTC; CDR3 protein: CASSSIYSSYEQYF
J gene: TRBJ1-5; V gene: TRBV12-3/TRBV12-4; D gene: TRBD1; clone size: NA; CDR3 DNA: TGTGCCAGCAGCTATCGGGACAGGGGAAGCTACGAGCATTTT; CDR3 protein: CASSYRDRGSYEHF
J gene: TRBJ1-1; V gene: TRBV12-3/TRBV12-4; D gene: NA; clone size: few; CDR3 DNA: TGTGCCAGCAGGGTCGATTACACTGAAGCTTTCTTT; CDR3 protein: CASRVDYTEAFF
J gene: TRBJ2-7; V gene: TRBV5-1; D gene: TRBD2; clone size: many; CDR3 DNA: TGCGCCAGCAGTCCCAGCGGGAGCCCTCTGGACGAGCAGTACTTC; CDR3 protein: CASSPSGSPLDEQYF
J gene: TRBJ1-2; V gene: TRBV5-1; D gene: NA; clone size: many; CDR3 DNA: TGCGCCAGCAGGTTCGACAGCGTTAACTATGGCTACACCTTC; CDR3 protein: CASRFDSVNYGYTF
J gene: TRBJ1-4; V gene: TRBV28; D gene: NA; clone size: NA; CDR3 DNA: TGTGCCAGCAGTGGCCTTTGGGATGAAAAACTGTTTTTT; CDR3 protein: CASSGLWDEKLFF
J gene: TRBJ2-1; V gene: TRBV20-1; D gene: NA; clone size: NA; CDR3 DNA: TGCAGTGCTCCCAGTACGCTACACAATGAGCAGTTCTTC; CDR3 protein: CSAPSTLHNEQFF
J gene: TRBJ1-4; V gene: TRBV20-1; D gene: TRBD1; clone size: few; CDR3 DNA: TGCAGTGCCCAGGGGGGAGTTGAAAAACTGTTTTTT; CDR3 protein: CSAQGGVEKLFF
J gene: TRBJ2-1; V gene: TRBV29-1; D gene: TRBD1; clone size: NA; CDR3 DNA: TGCAGCGCAACCGGGACAGGGGGCCGGCATGAGCAGTTCTTC; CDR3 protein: CSATGTGGRHEQFF
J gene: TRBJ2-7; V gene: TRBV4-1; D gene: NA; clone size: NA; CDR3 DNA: TGCGCCAGCAGCCAAGTTGAGGGGGGGAAGTCCTACGAGCAGTACTTC; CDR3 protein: CASSQVEGGKSYEQYF
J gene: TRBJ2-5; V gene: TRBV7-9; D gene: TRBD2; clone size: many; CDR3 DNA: TGTACCAGCGGGGGCGGAGAGACCCAGTACTTC; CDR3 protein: CTSGGGETQYF